The 28 T cell receptor beta chains given below trace back to one sample, sequenced in a study of T cell repertoires in cytomegalovirus infection. TCRdb used MiXCR to reprocess the reads, holding one entry per CDR3 protein. This sample carries more than 85,000 distinct CDR3 sequences, 16% of them seen once, and the ten largest clones take 6.5% to 9.5%. Material: PBMCs. The receptors were gathered from a human donor in good health (CMV status not recorded). Some clones in this sample may be carry-over from other donors' samples.

This clonotype has only a few counts. The genes are TRBV10-3 and TRBJ2-6; D not certain. V was trimmed by 5 bases and J by 1 base, leaving 12 bases between them. The germline V gene has CDR1 ENHRY and CDR2 SYGVKD. The CDR3 sequence is 16 residues long. The CDR3 DNA reads as TGTGCCATCAGTTACCCTACGATATCTGGGGCCAACGTCCTGACTTTC. As protein: CAISYPTISGANVLTF.

The chain combines TRBV18 with TRBJ2-7; the D gene could be TRBD1 or TRBD2 (5 bases each). This CDR3 contains 17 residues. V was shortened by 2 bases and J by 3 bases, with 20 bases between the two germline ends. CDR1 is KGHSH and CDR2 is LQKENI in the germline V gene. CDR3 sequence reads: CASSPLLSGTAIYEQYF. The CDR3, as DNA: TGTGCCAGCTCACCATTGTTGTCAGGGACCGCGATCTACGAGCAGTACTTC. Complete variable domain (other parts from reference TRBV18 and TRBJ2-7): NAGVMQNPRHLVRRRGQEARLRCSPMKGHSHVYWYRQLPEEGLKFMVYLQKENIIDESGMPKERFSAEFPKEGPSILRIQQVVRGDSAAYFCASSPLLSGTAIYEQYFGPGTRLTVT.

This clonotype was observed a few times. J is TRBJ1-2 and V is TRBV25-1; 8 bases are shared with TRBD1. The ends lost 1 base at V and 4 bases at J; junction bases unmatched: 8. Per germline, CDR1 MGHDK and CDR2 SYGVNS. The CDR3 is 16 amino acids. The DNA of the CDR3 is TGTGCCAGCAGTGAATCCCCCTCGGACAGGGCCTATGGCTACACCTTC. Protein product: CASSESPSDRAYGYTF.

This chain joins TRBV7-8 and TRBJ2-2; a possible D gene is TRBD1 (5 bases). The germline V gene has CDR1 SGHVS and CDR2 FQNEAQ. The CDR3 runs 16 residues. V was pared by 5 bases and J by 3 bases, with 16 bases between. The CDR3 is CASSAQGRVDTGELFF. As DNA, the CDR3 is TGTGCCAGCAGCGCCCAGGGTCGGGTAGACACCGGGGAGCTGTTTTTT.

Details on this clonotype: The conserved closing phenylalanine or tryptophan is absent in this CDR3, likely reflecting a read error. This rearrangement joins TRBV4-1 to TRBJ2-1, with D perhaps matching TRBD1 or TRBD2 (5 bases each). V was clipped by 2 bases and J by 8 bases, with 16 bases between them. The CDR3 consists of 15 residues. Germline V gives CDR1 MGHRA, CDR2 YSYEKL. The CDR3 nucleotides read TGCGCCAGCAGCCAAAGCAACCGGGGCTGGGATGAGCAGTTCTTA. Protein sequence: CASSQSNRGWDEQFL.

This chain uses TRBV7-9 with TRBJ1-5, with 8 bases that match TRBD1. J was trimmed by 2 bases and V by 3 bases; bases with no gene match: 3. The CDR3 consists of 15 residues. Germline V gene data show CDR1 as SEHNR and CDR2 as FQNEAQ (reference sequence). CDR3 region: CASSLTGVGNQPQHF. CDR3 sequence (DNA): TGTGCCAGCAGCTTGACAGGGGTTGGCAATCAGCCCCAGCATTTT.

This clonotype came up a few times. The chain carries TRBV7-8 and TRBJ1-2; D is perhaps TRBD1 (5 bases). The germline V gene has CDR1 SGHVS and CDR2 FQNEAQ. V was cut by 4 bases and J by 7 bases, with 16 bases left in between. The CDR3 sequence is 14 residues long. In nucleotides, the CDR3 is TGTGCCAGCAGCTGGCAGGGAAAGATGAGTGGCTACACCTTC. Its translation is CASSWQGKMSGYTF. Using reference TRBV7-8 and TRBJ1-2 for the parts outside the CDR3, the full variable domain is GAGVSQSPRYKVAKRGQDVALRCDPISGHVSLFWYQQALGQGPEFLTYFQNEAQLDKSGLPSDRFFAERPEGSVSTLKIQRTQQEDSAVYLCASSWQGKMSGYTFGSGTRLTVV.

This clonotype came up a few times. The rearrangement uses TRBV7-9 and TRBJ1-2; tentative D call: TRBD1 (6 bases). CDR1 is SEHNR, CDR2 FQNEAQ, per germline (reference sequence). This CDR3 is 14 amino acids long. V was shortened by 6 bases and J by 0 bases, with 11 bases between the two germline ends. CDR3 nucleotide sequence: TGTGCCAGCAGTGGACAGTCAGCTAACTATGGCTACACCTTC. This translates into CASSGQSANYGYTF.

Concerning this clonotype: One junction end does not reproduce the germline sequence, and a read error may be involved. V and J are TRBV4-1 and TRBJ2-5; D is unresolved. Germline V gene sequence: CDR1 MGHRA, CDR2 YSYEKL. This CDR3 is 16 amino acids long. Here the CDR3 DNA reads TGTGCCAGCAGCCAAGGAGTCGCTCGTCTGGGCGAGACCCAGTACTTC. This sequence encodes CASSQGVARLGETQYF.

This clonotype was picked up many times. V gene TRBV27 combines with J gene TRBJ1-3, with a weak D call TRBD1 (5 bases). The V gene's germline CDR1 is MNHEY and CDR2 SMNVEV (reference sequence). The CDR3 has 18 amino acids. V lost 3 bases and J 9 bases, leaving 27 bases between the germline ends. CDR3 DNA sequence: TGTGCCAGCAGTTTTTGGGCACCCCAGGGCCCCGAGAGATGCACCATATATTTT. Translating it yields CASSFWAPQGPERCTIYF.

This chain uses TRBV28 with TRBJ1-5, with D unclear. Per the germline V gene, CDR1 is MDHEN and CDR2 is SYDVKM. With 8 bases removed from V and 6 bases from J, the gap between germline ends came to 14 bases. This CDR3 has 13 amino acids. The CDR3 DNA is TGTGCCAGCGCAGGTCACTATTCTCAGCCCCAGCATTTT. The encoded protein is CASAGHYSQPQHF.

The rearrangement uses TRBV5-5 and TRBJ2-1; D is possibly TRBD1 (6 bases). This CDR3 has 15 amino acids. V lost 8 bases and J 4 bases, leaving 19 bases between the germline ends. CDR1 and CDR2 from the germline V gene are SGHKS and YYEKEE (reference sequence). Written as DNA, the CDR3 is TGTGCCAGACATACGGGACAAGACTTATACAATGAGCAGTTCTTC. It yields the protein CARHTGQDLYNEQFF.

The chain links TRBV7-2 to TRBJ1-3; D ambiguous. Trimming took 5 bases from V and 2 from J, leaving 10 bases between them. Per the germline V gene, CDR1 is SGHTA and CDR2 is FQGNSA. This CDR3 region has 14 residues. CDR3 region: CASSPGMPGNTIYF. The CDR3 region has the DNA TGTGCCAGCAGCCCCGGCATGCCTGGAAACACCATATATTTT.

This clonotype came up many times. The gene calls are TRBV7-3 and TRBJ2-7; the match to TRBD1 covers 9 bases. V lost 3 bases to trimming and J lost 6 bases; unmatched junction nucleotides: 0. The CDR3 has 12 residues. Germline V gene lookup returns CDR1 SGHTA and CDR2 FQGTGA. The CDR3 spells CASSLTGGEQYF. The CDR3 coding sequence is TGTGCCAGCAGCTTGACAGGGGGCGAGCAGTACTTC.

The chain links TRBV5-1 to TRBJ2-7; either TRBD1 or TRBD2 may supply D (6 bases each). In germline, CDR1 is SGHRS, CDR2 YFSETQ. Trimming took 4 bases from V and 5 from J, leaving 16 bases between them. There are 14 residues in the CDR3. The CDR3 loop is CASSPSGAWDEQYF. For the CDR3, the DNA is TGCGCCAGCAGCCCCTCGGGGGCATGGGACGAGCAGTACTTC.

The table lists this clonotype with many counts. V usage is TRBV18 and J usage is TRBJ1-1; TRBD1 aligns across 7 bases. The CDR3 covers 13 residues. V was clipped by 3 bases and J by 3 bases; unmatched bases: 1. The germline V gene has CDR1 KGHSH and CDR2 LQKENI. The CDR3 sequence is CASSPGQDTEAFF. CDR3 nucleotide sequence: TGTGCCAGCTCACCCGGACAGGACACTGAAGCTTTCTTT. Combining the CDR3 with reference TRBV18 and TRBJ1-1 gives the whole variable domain NAGVMQNPRHLVRRRGQEARLRCSPMKGHSHVYWYRQLPEEGLKFMVYLQKENIIDESGMPKERFSAEFPKEGPSILRIQQVVRGDSAAYFCASSPGQDTEAFFGQGTRLTVV.

The table lists this clonotype with many counts. The chain employs TRBV7-2 and TRBJ2-5; possibly TRBD2 for D (6 bases). The CDR3 loop spans 14 amino acids. Trimming shortened V by 2 bases and J by 2 bases, and 9 bases separated the two germline ends. Germline CDR1 SGHTA, CDR2 FQGNSA. DNA of the CDR3: TGTGCCAGCAGCTTACTAGCGACACAAGAGACCCAGTACTTC. Encoded protein: CASSLLATQETQYF.

This rearrangement joins TRBV28 to TRBJ1-5; tentative D call: TRBD1 (5 bases). This CDR3 spans 17 amino acids. The germline V gene has CDR1 MDHEN and CDR2 SYDVKM. V lost 6 bases to trimming and J lost 8 bases, with 26 bases between them. The CDR3 reads CASRRNPYRRRSEPQHF. The CDR3 DNA reads as TGTGCCAGCAGGCGAAACCCCTACAGGCGGCGGTCGGAGCCCCAGCATTTT.

This clonotype has ten or more counts. DNA of the CDR3: TGTGCCAGCAGTAAGGCGGGGGGGACCTACGAGCAGTACTTC. The encoded protein is CASSKAGGTYEQYF. The rearrangement joins TRBV28 to TRBJ2-7, with 9 nucleotides matching TRBD2. The V gene end was trimmed by 5 bases and the J gene end by 2 bases; junction bases not matched to a gene: 4. CDR1 MDHEN and CDR2 SYDVKM come from the germline V gene. CDR3 length: 14 amino acids. Full variable domain (remainder filled in from reference TRBV28 and TRBJ2-7): DVKVTQSSRYLVKRTGEKVFLECVQDMDHENMFWYRQDPGLGLRLIYFSYDVKMKEKGDIPEGYSVSREKKERFSLILESASTNQTSMYLCASSKAGGTYEQYFGPGTRLTVT.

This clonotype was seen ten or more times. The chain recombines TRBV7-2 with TRBJ1-1, with D perhaps TRBD1 (6 bases). V shed 5 bases and J shed 1 base, with 8 bases lying between them. Per the germline V gene, CDR1 is SGHTA and CDR2 is FQGNSA. This CDR3 comprises 13 residues. The CDR3 sequence is CASSQTGNTEAFF. In DNA, the CDR3 is TGTGCCAGCAGCCAGACAGGGAACACTGAAGCTTTCTTT.

The CDR3 DNA reads TGTGCCAGCAGCGCTGGGAGCTCTGGGGCCAACGTCCTGACTTTC. Translation gives CASSAGSSGANVLTF. The chain is built from TRBV5-4 and TRBJ2-6; tentatively, D is TRBD2 (5 bases). CDR3 length equals 15 residues. The germline V gene has CDR1 SGHNT and CDR2 YYREEE (reference sequence). Trimming took off 4 bases at V and 0 bases at J, with 8 bases between the two ends.

CDR3 DNA: TGCGCCAGCAGCCCTAGCGGGGGGACGAACACCGGGGAGCTGTTTTTT. Protein product: CASSPSGGTNTGELFF. The V and J genes are TRBV5-1 and TRBJ2-2, with 11 bases fitting TRBD2. V was clipped by 4 bases and J by 0 bases; unmatched bases: 2. The CDR3 runs to 16 residues. Germline assignment: CDR1 SGHRS and CDR2 YFSETQ.

In this sample, this clonotype turned up many times. The genes are TRBV7-9 and TRBJ2-3, with 7 nucleotides matching TRBD2. Trimming cost V 4 bases and J 5 bases; bases outside gene matches: 6. Germline values: CDR1 SEHNR, CDR2 FQNEAQ (reference sequence). The CDR3 spans 14 residues. The CDR3 DNA follows: TGTGCCAGCAGCTCCTCTAGCGGTGTAGATACGCAGTATTTT. This codes for CASSSSSGVDTQYF.

This clonotype showed up just a few times. V and J are TRBV20-1 and TRBJ2-5, with D perhaps TRBD1 or TRBD2 (5 bases each). Between the trimmed V and J ends, which lost 5 bases and 1 base, there was a span of 11 bases. Germline loops: CDR1 DFQATT, CDR2 SNEGSKA (reference sequence). CDR3 length: 13 amino acids. The CDR3 DNA reads TGCAGTGCTCCTGGGACGGGCCAAGAGACCCAGTACTTC. Its translation is CSAPGTGQETQYF.

This clonotype turned up a few times. The rearrangement uses TRBV29-1 and TRBJ1-2; 10 nucleotides match TRBD1. Trimming at V came to 7 bases and at J to 6 bases, leaving 8 bases not matched to a gene. Germline assignment: CDR1 SQVTM and CDR2 ANQGSEA. The CDR3 contains 13 residues. The CDR3 nucleotides read TGCAGCGCACGGGACAGGGGCGGAGATGGCTACACCTTC. Its protein product is CSARDRGGDGYTF.

Points on this clonotype: Just one base apart from a much larger clone, this may be a read error. The rearrangement joins TRBV12-3 or TRBV12-4 to TRBJ2-7; no definite D call. V was pared by 6 bases and J by 2 bases, with 20 bases between. The CDR3 has 16 residues. The CDR3 nucleotides read TGTGCCAGCAGCCCCTGCCTCCTAGGCGGTACCTACGAGCAGTACTTC. Translated, it gives CASSPCLLGGTYEQYF.

V and J are TRBV10-3 and TRBJ1-2; D may be TRBD1 (5 bases). The germline gives CDR1 ENHRY, CDR2 SYGVKD. Trimming cost V 4 bases and J 4 bases, with 16 bases left between them. The CDR3 is made up of 15 amino acids. CDR3 loop: CAISVPRQYGYGYTF. The CDR3 DNA follows: TGTGCCATCAGTGTACCCCGACAGTATGGCTATGGCTACACCTTC.

This chain connects TRBV5-4 to TRBJ2-1, with D perhaps TRBD2 (6 bases). V was trimmed by 4 bases and J by 9 bases, leaving 20 bases between them. This CDR3 has 15 residues. Germline V gene data show CDR1 as SGHNT and CDR2 as YYREEE (reference sequence). Here the CDR3 DNA reads TGTGCCAGCAGCCTTAGACTAGAAGGGGTCGGTGAGCAGTTCTTC. It translates to CASSLRLEGVGEQFF.